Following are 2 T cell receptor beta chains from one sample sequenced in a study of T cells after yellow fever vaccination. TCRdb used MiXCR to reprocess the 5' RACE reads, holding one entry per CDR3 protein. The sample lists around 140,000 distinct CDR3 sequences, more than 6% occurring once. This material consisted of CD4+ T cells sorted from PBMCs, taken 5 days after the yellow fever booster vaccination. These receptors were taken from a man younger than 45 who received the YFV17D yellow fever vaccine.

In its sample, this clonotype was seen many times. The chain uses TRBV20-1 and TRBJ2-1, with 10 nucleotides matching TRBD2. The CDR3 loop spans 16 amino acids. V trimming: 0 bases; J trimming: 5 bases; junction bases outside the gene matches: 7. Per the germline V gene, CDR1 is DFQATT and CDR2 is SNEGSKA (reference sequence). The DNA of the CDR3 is TGCAGTGCTAGAGATGTTTCTAGCGGGAGAGACAATGAGCAGTTCTTC. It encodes CSARDVSSGRDNEQFF.

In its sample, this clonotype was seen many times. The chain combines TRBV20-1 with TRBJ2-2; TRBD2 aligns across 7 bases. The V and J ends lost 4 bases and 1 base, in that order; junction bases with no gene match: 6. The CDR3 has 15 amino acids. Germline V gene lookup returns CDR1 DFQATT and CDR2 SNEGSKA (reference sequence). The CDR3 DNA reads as TGCAGTGCTAAGAGAGCTAGCGGGAACACCGGGGAGCTGTTTTTT. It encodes CSAKRASGNTGELFF.